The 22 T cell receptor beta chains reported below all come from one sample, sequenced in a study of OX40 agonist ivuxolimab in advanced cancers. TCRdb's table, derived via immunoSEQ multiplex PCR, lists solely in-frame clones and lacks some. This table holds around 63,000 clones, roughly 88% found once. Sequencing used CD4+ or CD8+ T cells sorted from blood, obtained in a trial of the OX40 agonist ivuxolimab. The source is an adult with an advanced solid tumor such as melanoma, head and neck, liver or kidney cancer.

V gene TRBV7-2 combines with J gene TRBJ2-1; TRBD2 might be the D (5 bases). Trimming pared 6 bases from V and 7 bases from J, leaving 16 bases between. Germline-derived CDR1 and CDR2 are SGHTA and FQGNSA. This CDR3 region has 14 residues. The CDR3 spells CASSSASWWNEQFF. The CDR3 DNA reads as TGTGCCAGCAGTTCCGCTAGCTGGTGGAATGAGCAGTTCTTC.

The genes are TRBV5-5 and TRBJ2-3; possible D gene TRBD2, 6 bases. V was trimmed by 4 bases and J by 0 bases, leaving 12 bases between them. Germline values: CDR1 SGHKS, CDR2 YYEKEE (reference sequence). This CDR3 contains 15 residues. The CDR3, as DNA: TGTGCCAGCAGCCCGATAGCGGCTAGCACAGATACGCAGTATTTT. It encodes CASSPIAASTDTQYF.

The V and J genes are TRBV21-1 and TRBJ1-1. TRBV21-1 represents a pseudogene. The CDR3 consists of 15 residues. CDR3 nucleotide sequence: TGTGCCAGCAGCAAAGTGGGCGGGGGTCCCACTGAAGCTTTCTTT. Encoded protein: CASSKVGGGPTEAFF.

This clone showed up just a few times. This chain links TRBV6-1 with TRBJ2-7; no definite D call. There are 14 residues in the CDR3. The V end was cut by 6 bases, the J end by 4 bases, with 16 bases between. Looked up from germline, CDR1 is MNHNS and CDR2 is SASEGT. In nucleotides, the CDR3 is TGTGCCAGCAGCCCGTCGGTCAGTAGGTACGAGCAGTACTTC. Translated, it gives CASSPSVSRYEQYF.

This CDR3 is CASSYDRPNTEAFF. CDR3 sequence (DNA): TGTGCCAGCAGCTATGACAGGCCGAACACTGAAGCTTTCTTT. The V call is TRBV28, the J call TRBJ1-1; D possibly corresponds to TRBD1 (6 bases). The germline V gene has CDR1 MDHEN and CDR2 SYDVKM. This CDR3 region has 14 residues. Trimming left V 6 bases short and J 1 base short, with 12 bases between.

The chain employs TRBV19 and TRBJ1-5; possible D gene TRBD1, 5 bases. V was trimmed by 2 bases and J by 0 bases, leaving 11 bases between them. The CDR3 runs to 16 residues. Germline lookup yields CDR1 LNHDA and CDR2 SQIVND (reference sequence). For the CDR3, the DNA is TGTGCCAGTAGTATAACGTGGCAGGGTAGCAATCAGCCCCAGCATTTT. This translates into CASSITWQGSNQPQHF.

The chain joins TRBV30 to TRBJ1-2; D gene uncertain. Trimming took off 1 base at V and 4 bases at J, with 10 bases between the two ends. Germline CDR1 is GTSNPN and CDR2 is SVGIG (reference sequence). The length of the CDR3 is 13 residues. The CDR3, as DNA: TGTGCCTGGAGTGATAGGGTGGGCTATGGCTACACCTTC. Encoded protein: CAWSDRVGYGYTF.

The CDR3 here is CASSEAAETSPLHF. The CDR3 nucleotides read TGTGCCAGCAGTGAAGCGGCAGAGACTTCACCCCTCCACTTT. The chain employs TRBV2 and TRBJ1-6; D is undetermined. This CDR3 has 14 amino acids. V was cut by 0 bases and J by 9 bases, with 9 bases left in between. Germline lookup yields CDR1 SNHLY and CDR2 FYNNEI. Complete variable domain (other parts from reference TRBV2 and TRBJ1-6): EPEVTQTPSHQVTQMGQEVILRCVPISNHLYFYWYRQILGQKVEFLVSFYNNEISEKSEIFDDQFSVERPDGSNFTLKIRSTKLEDSAMYFCASSEAAETSPLHFGNGTRLTVT.

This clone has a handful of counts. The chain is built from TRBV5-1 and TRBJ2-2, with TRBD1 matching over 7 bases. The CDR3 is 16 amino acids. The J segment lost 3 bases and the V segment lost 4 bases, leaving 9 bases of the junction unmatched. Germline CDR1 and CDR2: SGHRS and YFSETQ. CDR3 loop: CASSPTRGFDTGELFF. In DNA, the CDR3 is TGCGCCAGCAGCCCAACCAGGGGGTTCGACACCGGGGAGCTGTTTTTT.

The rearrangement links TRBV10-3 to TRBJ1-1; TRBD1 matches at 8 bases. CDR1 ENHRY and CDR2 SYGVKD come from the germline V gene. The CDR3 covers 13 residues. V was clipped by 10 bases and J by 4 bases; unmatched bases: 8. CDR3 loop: CATGQGGSTEAFF. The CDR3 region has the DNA TGTGCCACCGGACAGGGAGGGAGCACTGAAGCTTTCTTT.

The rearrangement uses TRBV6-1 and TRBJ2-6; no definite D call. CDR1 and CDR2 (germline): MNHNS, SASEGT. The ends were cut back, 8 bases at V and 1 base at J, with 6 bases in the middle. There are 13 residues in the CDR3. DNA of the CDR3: TGTGCCAGCTTCTTATCTGGGGCCAACGTCCTGACTTTC. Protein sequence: CASFLSGANVLTF.

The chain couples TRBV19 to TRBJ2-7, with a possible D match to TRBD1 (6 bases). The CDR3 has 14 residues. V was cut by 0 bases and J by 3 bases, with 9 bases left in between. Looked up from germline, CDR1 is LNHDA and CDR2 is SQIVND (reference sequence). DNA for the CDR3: TGTGCCAGTAGTATAGATGGACAGAACTACGAGCAGTACTTC. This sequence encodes CASSIDGQNYEQYF.

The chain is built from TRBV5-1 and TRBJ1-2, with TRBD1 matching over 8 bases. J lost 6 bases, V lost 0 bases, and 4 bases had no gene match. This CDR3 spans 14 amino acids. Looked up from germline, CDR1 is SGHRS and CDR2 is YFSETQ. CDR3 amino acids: CASSLDSGGDGYTF. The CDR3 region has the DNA TGCGCCAGCAGCTTGGACTCAGGGGGCGATGGCTACACCTTC.

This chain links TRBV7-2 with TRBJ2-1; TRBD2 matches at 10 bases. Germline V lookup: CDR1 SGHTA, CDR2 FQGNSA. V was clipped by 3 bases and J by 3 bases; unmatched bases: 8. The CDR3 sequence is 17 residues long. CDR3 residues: CASSFSRTSGIYNEQFF. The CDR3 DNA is TGTGCCAGCAGCTTCTCGCGCACTAGCGGGATCTACAATGAGCAGTTCTTC.

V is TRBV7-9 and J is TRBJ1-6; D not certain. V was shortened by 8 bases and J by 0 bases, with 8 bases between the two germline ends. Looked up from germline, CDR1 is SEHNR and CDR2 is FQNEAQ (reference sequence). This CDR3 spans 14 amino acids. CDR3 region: CASGVSSYNSPLHF. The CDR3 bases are TGTGCCAGCGGTGTCAGCTCCTATAATTCACCCCTCCACTTT. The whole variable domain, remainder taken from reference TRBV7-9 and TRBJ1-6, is DTGVSQNPRHKITKRGQNVTFRCDPISEHNRLYWYRQTLGQGPEFLTYFQNEAQLEKSRLLSDRFSAERPKGSFSTLEIQRTEQGDSAMYLCASGVSSYNSPLHFGNGTRLTVT.

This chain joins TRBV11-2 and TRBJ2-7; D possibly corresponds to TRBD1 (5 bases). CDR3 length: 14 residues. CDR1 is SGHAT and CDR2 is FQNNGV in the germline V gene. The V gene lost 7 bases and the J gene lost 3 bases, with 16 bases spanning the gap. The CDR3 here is CASIENLGDYEQYF. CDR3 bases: TGTGCCAGCATCGAAAACCTAGGGGACTACGAGCAGTACTTC.

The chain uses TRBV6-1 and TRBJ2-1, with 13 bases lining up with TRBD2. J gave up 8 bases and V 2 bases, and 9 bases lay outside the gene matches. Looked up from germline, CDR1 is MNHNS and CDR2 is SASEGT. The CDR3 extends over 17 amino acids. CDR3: CASSESLTSGRAYEQFF. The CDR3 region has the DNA TGTGCCAGCAGTGAATCGTTAACTAGCGGGAGGGCCTATGAGCAGTTCTTC.

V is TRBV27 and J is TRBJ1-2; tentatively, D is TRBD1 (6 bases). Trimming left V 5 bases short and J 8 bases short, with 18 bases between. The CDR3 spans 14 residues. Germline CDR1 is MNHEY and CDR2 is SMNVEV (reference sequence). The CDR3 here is CASSRDSGVWGYTF. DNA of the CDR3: TGTGCCAGCAGTCGAGATTCAGGGGTCTGGGGCTACACCTTC.

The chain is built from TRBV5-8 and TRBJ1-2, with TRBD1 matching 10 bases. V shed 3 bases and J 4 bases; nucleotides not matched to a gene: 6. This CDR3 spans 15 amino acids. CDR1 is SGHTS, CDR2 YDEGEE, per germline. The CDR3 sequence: CASSWGTGDLYGYTF. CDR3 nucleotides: TGTGCCAGCAGCTGGGGGACAGGGGACCTCTATGGCTACACCTTC.

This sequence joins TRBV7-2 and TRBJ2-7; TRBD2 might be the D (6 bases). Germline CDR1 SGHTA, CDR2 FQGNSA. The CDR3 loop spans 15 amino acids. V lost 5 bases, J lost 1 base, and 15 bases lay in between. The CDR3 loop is CASSEGTPTSYEQYF. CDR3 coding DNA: TGTGCCAGCAGCGAAGGGACTCCCACTTCCTACGAGCAGTACTTC.

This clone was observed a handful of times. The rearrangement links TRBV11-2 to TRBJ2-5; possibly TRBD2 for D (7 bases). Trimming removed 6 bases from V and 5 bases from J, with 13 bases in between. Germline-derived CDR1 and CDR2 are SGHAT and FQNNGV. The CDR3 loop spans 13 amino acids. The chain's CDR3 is CASRWGGRETQYF. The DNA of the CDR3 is TGTGCCAGCAGATGGGGGGGCCGGGAGACCCAGTACTTC. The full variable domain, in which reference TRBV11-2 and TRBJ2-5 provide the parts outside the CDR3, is EAGVAQSPRYKIIEKRQSVAFWCNPISGHATLYWYQQILGQGPKLLIQFQNNGVVDDSQLPKDRFSAERLKGVDSTLKIQPAKLEDSAVYLCASRWGGRETQYFGPGTRLLVL.

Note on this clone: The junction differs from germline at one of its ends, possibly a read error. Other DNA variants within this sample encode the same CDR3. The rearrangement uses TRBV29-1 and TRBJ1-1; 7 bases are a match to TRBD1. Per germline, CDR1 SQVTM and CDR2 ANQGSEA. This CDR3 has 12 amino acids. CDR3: CSVDRANTEAFF. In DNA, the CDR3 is TGCAGCGTCGACAGGGCGAACACTGAGGCTTTCTTT. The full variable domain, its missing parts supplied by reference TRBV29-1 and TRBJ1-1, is SAVISQKPSRDICQRGTSLTIQCQVDSQVTMMFWYRQQPGQSLTLIATANQGSEATYESGFVIDKFPISRPNLTFSTLTVSNMSPEDSSIYLCSVDRANTEAFFGQGTRLTVV.